Listed below are T cell receptor beta chains from one sample, sequenced in a study of T cell changes during pregnancy in multiple sclerosis. Sequencing was performed with immunoSEQ multiplex PCR; in TCRdb, only in-frame clones are kept and a portion is missing. The table has roughly 43,000 clones, 90% to 95% seen once. Material: CD4+ T cells from peripheral blood mononuclear cells, obtained in the third trimester of pregnancy. The receptors come from a female donor with multiple sclerosis, enrolled in a pregnancy study. Each CDR3 is given with its conserved first and last residue. Fields, in order: V gene, J gene, D gene, clone size, CDR3 protein, CDR3 DNA. D genes are given only for firm matches. Only part of the rows carry a size: once, few, many, or a class if the clone is expanded.

v_call: TRBV18; j_call: TRBJ2-7; d_call: TRBD2; clone_size: -; cdr3_aa: CASSPSGRAYEQYF; cdr3_nt: TGTGCCAGCTCACCAAGCGGGAGGGCCTACGAGCAGTACTTC
v_call: TRBV7-6; j_call: TRBJ2-1; d_call: TRBD2; clone_size: once; cdr3_aa: CASNRGGPYNEQFF; cdr3_nt: TGTGCCAGCAACCGGGGGGGCCCCTACAATGAGCAGTTCTTC
v_call: TRBV5-5; j_call: TRBJ2-1; d_call: -; clone_size: -; cdr3_aa: CASSLRALGSSRMYNEQFF; cdr3_nt: TGTGCCAGCAGCTTGCGGGCTCTTGGGAGCTCTCGTATGTACAATGAGCAGTTCTTC
v_call: TRBV6-5; j_call: TRBJ1-2; d_call: TRBD1; clone_size: -; cdr3_aa: CASSFLGTAYGYTF; cdr3_nt: TGTGCCAGCAGTTTCCTCGGGACAGCATATGGCTACACCTTC
v_call: TRBV11-2; j_call: TRBJ2-1; d_call: -; clone_size: once; cdr3_aa: CASSTMNEQFF; cdr3_nt: TGTGCCAGCAGCACTATGAATGAGCAGTTCTTC
v_call: TRBV6-5; j_call: TRBJ2-1; d_call: -; clone_size: -; cdr3_aa: CASKEDRSSYNEQFF; cdr3_nt: TGTGCCAGCAAAGAAGACAGGAGCTCCTACAATGAGCAGTTCTTC
v_call: TRBV5-4; j_call: TRBJ1-4; d_call: -; clone_size: -; cdr3_aa: CASSLGSRGNEKLFF; cdr3_nt: TGTGCCAGCAGCTTGGGGAGTCGGGGTAATGAAAAACTGTTTTTT
v_call: TRBV6-4; j_call: TRBJ1-2; d_call: TRBD1; clone_size: -; cdr3_aa: CASSAETGGHYGYTF; cdr3_nt: TGTGCCAGCAGTGCAGAGACAGGGGGCCACTATGGCTACACCTTC
v_call: TRBV7-9; j_call: TRBJ2-2; d_call: TRBD2; clone_size: -; cdr3_aa: CASSLGGGNTGELFF; cdr3_nt: TGTGCCAGCAGCTTAGGCGGGGGAAACACCGGGGAGCTGTTTTTT
v_call: TRBV15; j_call: TRBJ2-2; d_call: TRBD1; clone_size: -; cdr3_aa: CATSRDLPGQGAGELFF; cdr3_nt: TGTGCCACCAGCAGAGACCTTCCGGGACAGGGAGCCGGGGAGCTGTTTTTT
v_call: TRBV28; j_call: TRBJ2-7; d_call: -; clone_size: -; cdr3_aa: CASTQGGGSYEQYF; cdr3_nt: TGTGCCAGCACCCAAGGGGGGGGGAGCTACGAGCAGTACTTC
v_call: TRBV28; j_call: TRBJ2-7; d_call: TRBD1; clone_size: -; cdr3_aa: CASSLRDRDYEQYF; cdr3_nt: TGTGCCAGCAGTTTAAGGGACAGGGATTACGAGCAGTACTTC
v_call: TRBV5-1; j_call: TRBJ1-5; d_call: TRBD1; clone_size: once; cdr3_aa: CASSLVGGAGNQPQHF; cdr3_nt: TGCGCCAGCAGCTTGGTAGGGGGCGCCGGCAATCAGCCCCAGCATTTT
v_call: TRBV5-4; j_call: TRBJ2-1; d_call: TRBD2; clone_size: -; cdr3_aa: CASSWNPGLAGNEQFF; cdr3_nt: TGTGCCAGCAGCTGGAACCCGGGACTAGCTGGCAATGAGCAGTTCTTC
v_call: TRBV7-9; j_call: TRBJ2-2; d_call: TRBD2; clone_size: -; cdr3_aa: CASSLAGPGGGTGELFF; cdr3_nt: TGTGCCAGCAGCTTAGCCGGCCCCGGGGGGGGCACCGGGGAGCTGTTTTTT
v_call: TRBV6-1; j_call: TRBJ2-1; d_call: -; clone_size: -; cdr3_aa: CASSVAGDPGEQFF; cdr3_nt: TGTGCCAGCAGTGTCGCAGGGGACCCGGGTGAGCAGTTCTTC
v_call: TRBV5-8; j_call: TRBJ2-1; d_call: TRBD1; clone_size: -; cdr3_aa: CASSLGTGNYNEQFF; cdr3_nt: TGTGCCAGCAGCTTGGGGACAGGGAATTACAATGAGCAGTTCTTC
v_call: TRBV9; j_call: TRBJ2-3; d_call: -; clone_size: -; cdr3_aa: CASSVASRGWSTDTQYF; cdr3_nt: TGTGCCAGCAGCGTAGCCAGCAGGGGATGGAGCACAGATACGCAGTATTTT
v_call: TRBV28; j_call: TRBJ1-2; d_call: -; clone_size: -; cdr3_aa: CASSLEGTYGYTF; cdr3_nt: TGTGCCAGCAGTTTAGAGGGAACCTATGGCTACACCTTC
v_call: TRBV10-2; j_call: TRBJ2-7; d_call: TRBD2; clone_size: -; cdr3_aa: CASSPGLAGTNYEQYF; cdr3_nt: TGCGCCAGCAGCCCGGGACTAGCGGGAACCAACTACGAGCAGTACTTC
v_call: TRBV19; j_call: TRBJ1-2; d_call: -; clone_size: -; cdr3_aa: CASSLRRGYGYTF; cdr3_nt: TGTGCCAGTAGTCTTCGTCGGGGCTATGGCTACACCTTC
v_call: TRBV10-3; j_call: TRBJ2-5; d_call: TRBD1; clone_size: -; cdr3_aa: CAISNPLGQQETQYF; cdr3_nt: TGTGCCATCAGTAACCCCTTGGGACAGCAAGAGACCCAGTACTTC
v_call: TRBV7-9; j_call: TRBJ1-1; d_call: TRBD1; clone_size: few; cdr3_aa: CASSKGTANTEAFF; cdr3_nt: TGTGCCAGCAGCAAGGGGACAGCCAACACTGAAGCTTTCTTT
v_call: TRBV30; j_call: TRBJ2-7; d_call: -; clone_size: -; cdr3_aa: CAFSPARALREQYF; cdr3_nt: TGTGCTTTTTCCCCGGCTAGAGCCCTACGGGAGCAGTACTTC
v_call: TRBV29-1; j_call: TRBJ2-7; d_call: TRBD1; clone_size: -; cdr3_aa: CSAGQDLYEQYF; cdr3_nt: TGCAGCGCGGGACAGGACCTCTACGAGCAGTACTTC
v_call: TRBV9; j_call: TRBJ2-7; d_call: TRBD1; clone_size: -; cdr3_aa: CASSPQTGSYEQYF; cdr3_nt: TGTGCCAGCAGCCCACAGACAGGGTCCTACGAGCAGTACTTC
v_call: TRBV9; j_call: TRBJ1-2; d_call: -; clone_size: -; cdr3_aa: CASSPMRINYGYTF; cdr3_nt: TGTGCCAGCAGCCCCATGAGGATTAACTATGGCTACACCTTC
v_call: TRBV7-3; j_call: TRBJ1-1; d_call: -; clone_size: -; cdr3_aa: CASSLMYPTEAFF; cdr3_nt: TGTGCCAGCAGCTTAATGTATCCCACTGAAGCTTTCTTT
v_call: TRBV27; j_call: TRBJ1-2; d_call: -; clone_size: -; cdr3_aa: CASSPDTDYGYTF; cdr3_nt: TGTGCCAGCAGCCCCGACACGGACTATGGCTACACCTTC
v_call: TRBV11-3; j_call: TRBJ2-6; d_call: -; clone_size: few; cdr3_aa: CASSQPLGPGANVLTF; cdr3_nt: TGTGCCAGCAGTCAACCCTTGGGGCCTGGGGCCAACGTCCTGACTTTC
v_call: TRBV6-1; j_call: TRBJ2-7; d_call: TRBD1; clone_size: -; cdr3_aa: CASSLPEGAPYF; cdr3_nt: TGTGCCAGCAGTCTCCCTGAGGGGGCACCGTACTTC
v_call: TRBV7-9; j_call: TRBJ1-1; d_call: -; clone_size: -; cdr3_aa: CASSLLQEGTEAFF; cdr3_nt: TGTGCCAGCAGCTTACTACAGGAGGGGACTGAAGCTTTCTTT
v_call: TRBV6-1; j_call: TRBJ1-1; d_call: -; clone_size: -; cdr3_aa: CASGKTVNTEAFF; cdr3_nt: TGTGCCAGCGGAAAGACAGTCAACACTGAAGCTTTCTTT
v_call: TRBV12-5; j_call: TRBJ1-4; d_call: -; clone_size: medium-sized; cdr3_aa: CASGKAGRDEKLFF; cdr3_nt: TGTGCTAGTGGCAAAGCAGGGCGCGACGAAAAACTGTTTTTT
v_call: TRBV10-3; j_call: TRBJ2-3; d_call: TRBD2; clone_size: -; cdr3_aa: CAMQTSGTDTQYF; cdr3_nt: TGTGCCATGCAGACTAGCGGCACAGATACGCAGTATTTT
v_call: TRBV2; j_call: TRBJ1-5; d_call: -; clone_size: few; cdr3_aa: CASSESGGINQPQHF; cdr3_nt: TGTGCCAGCAGTGAAAGTGGGGGGATAAATCAGCCCCAGCATTTT
v_call: TRBV18; j_call: TRBJ2-3; d_call: -; clone_size: -; cdr3_aa: CASSPPRGSPEWGTDTQYF; cdr3_nt: TGTGCCAGCTCACCACCGAGAGGATCTCCGGAGTGGGGCACAGATACGCAGTATTTT
v_call: TRBV7-3; j_call: TRBJ1-1; d_call: -; clone_size: -; cdr3_aa: CASSLSGANTEAFF; cdr3_nt: TGTGCCAGCAGCTTAAGCGGGGCGAACACTGAAGCTTTCTTT
v_call: TRBV6-4; j_call: TRBJ2-2; d_call: -; clone_size: -; cdr3_aa: CASRPRELTGELFF; cdr3_nt: TGTGCCAGCAGACCCAGGGAACTCACCGGGGAGCTGTTTTTT
v_call: TRBV18; j_call: TRBJ2-7; d_call: TRBD2; clone_size: -; cdr3_aa: CASSPPGLAGSFYEQYF; cdr3_nt: TGTGCCAGCTCACCACCGGGACTAGCGGGTTCCTTCTACGAGCAGTACTTC
v_call: TRBV7-9; j_call: TRBJ1-2; d_call: -; clone_size: -; cdr3_aa: CASSPQTAALLTTGYTF; cdr3_nt: TGTGCCAGCAGCCCCCAAACGGCAGCCCTATTAACTACTGGCTACACCTTC
v_call: TRBV5-4; j_call: TRBJ2-1; d_call: -; clone_size: -; cdr3_aa: CASSLGQTSYNEQFF; cdr3_nt: TGTGCCAGCAGCTTGGGACAGACCTCCTACAATGAGCAGTTCTTC
v_call: TRBV9; j_call: TRBJ1-2; d_call: -; clone_size: -; cdr3_aa: CASSVALHYGYTF; cdr3_nt: TGTGCCAGCAGCGTAGCCCTTCACTATGGCTACACCTTC
v_call: TRBV6-1; j_call: TRBJ1-5; d_call: -; clone_size: -; cdr3_aa: CAIQLGRQPQHF; cdr3_nt: TGTGCCATCCAACTGGGCCGGCAGCCCCAGCATTTT
v_call: TRBV2; j_call: TRBJ2-5; d_call: TRBD2; clone_size: -; cdr3_aa: CASSERLGGGRETQYF; cdr3_nt: TGTGCCAGCAGTGAAAGGCTGGGCGGGGGACGAGAGACCCAGTACTTC
v_call: TRBV4-1; j_call: TRBJ2-7; d_call: TRBD1; clone_size: few; cdr3_aa: CASSNERPGGEEQYF; cdr3_nt: TGCGCCAGCAGCAACGAACGTCCAGGGGGTGAGGAGCAGTACTTC
v_call: TRBV6-6; j_call: TRBJ2-5; d_call: TRBD2; clone_size: -; cdr3_aa: CASSIAGYATQYF; cdr3_nt: TGTGCCAGCAGTATAGCGGGGTACGCGACCCAGTACTTC
v_call: TRBV30; j_call: TRBJ1-4; d_call: TRBD1; clone_size: once; cdr3_aa: CAWSPMTGGSNEKLFF; cdr3_nt: TGTGCCTGGAGTCCTATGACAGGGGGGTCTAATGAAAAACTGTTTTTT
v_call: TRBV2; j_call: TRBJ2-3; d_call: TRBD2; clone_size: -; cdr3_aa: CASRLLTSGDTQYF; cdr3_nt: TGTGCCAGCAGGCTATTGACTAGCGGGGATACGCAGTATTTT
v_call: TRBV9; j_call: TRBJ2-7; d_call: -; clone_size: once; cdr3_aa: CARREDDF; cdr3_nt: TGTGCCAGGAGGGAAGACGACTTC
v_call: TRBV5-1; j_call: TRBJ2-1; d_call: TRBD2; clone_size: -; cdr3_aa: CASSLGGLAGINEQFF; cdr3_nt: TGCGCCAGCAGCTTGGGAGGACTAGCGGGAATCAATGAGCAGTTCTTC
v_call: TRBV7-8; j_call: TRBJ1-1; d_call: TRBD1; clone_size: -; cdr3_aa: CASRASRQGNTEAFF; cdr3_nt: TGTGCCAGCAGGGCCTCCCGACAGGGGAACACTGAAGCTTTCTTT
v_call: TRBV4-2; j_call: TRBJ1-2; d_call: TRBD1; clone_size: few; cdr3_aa: CASRGQGARGYTF; cdr3_nt: TGTGCCAGCAGGGGACAGGGGGCGAGAGGCTACACCTTC
v_call: TRBV28; j_call: TRBJ1-2; d_call: -; clone_size: -; cdr3_aa: CASSRPRPGGYTF; cdr3_nt: TGTGCCAGCAGCCGACCCCGTCCGGGAGGCTACACCTTC
v_call: TRBV28; j_call: TRBJ1-5; d_call: TRBD1; clone_size: -; cdr3_aa: CASSLPTDRVQPQHF; cdr3_nt: TGTGCCAGCAGTTTACCCACAGACAGGGTTCAGCCCCAGCATTTT
v_call: TRBV7-8; j_call: TRBJ2-7; d_call: -; clone_size: -; cdr3_aa: CASSAGLLGALYEQYF; cdr3_nt: TGTGCCAGCAGCGCCGGACTTTTGGGGGCCCTCTACGAGCAGTACTTC
v_call: TRBV7-9; j_call: TRBJ2-2; d_call: TRBD1; clone_size: -; cdr3_aa: CASSGQGTGELFF; cdr3_nt: TGTGCCAGCAGCGGACAGGGTACCGGGGAGCTGTTTTTT
v_call: TRBV28; j_call: TRBJ1-1; d_call: TRBD1; clone_size: -; cdr3_aa: CASSSPGQGLNTEAFF; cdr3_nt: TGTGCCAGCAGCTCACCGGGACAGGGCCTGAACACTGAAGCTTTCTTT
v_call: TRBV4-3; j_call: TRBJ1-6; d_call: -; clone_size: -; cdr3_aa: CASSQAAGVDNSPLHF; cdr3_nt: TGCGCCAGCAGCCAGGCGGCAGGGGTTGACAATTCACCCCTCCACTTT